Listed below are T cell receptor beta chains from one sample, sequenced in a study of memory CD8 T cells in hepatitis C reinfection. The method was immunoSEQ multiplex PCR; TCRdb's version includes in-frame clones alone and lacks a portion of them. The sample includes approximately 50,000 clones, about nine tenths of them seen just once. The specimen sequenced was naive CD8+ T cells sorted from blood. The receptors come from a man between 18 and 35 years old with hepatitis C virus infection. CDR3s include the opening cysteine and the closing phenylalanine or tryptophan. Each record gives: V gene, clone size, D gene, J gene, CDR3 DNA, CDR3 protein. The D gene is left open where the match is weak. Clone sizes are given selectively: once, few, many, or a class where the clone is expanded.

v_gene: TRBV4-3; abundance: .; d_gene: TRBD1; j_gene: TRBJ1-1; CDR3nt: TGCGCCAGCAGCCTGGACAGGGGGTACACTGAAGCTTTCTTT; CDR3aa: CASSLDRGYTEAFF
v_gene: TRBV6-5; abundance: .; d_gene: TRBD1; j_gene: TRBJ2-5; CDR3nt: TGTGCCAGCTGGACAGGGGGAGAAGAGACCCAGTACTTC; CDR3aa: CASWTGGEETQYF
v_gene: TRBV14; abundance: .; d_gene: .; j_gene: TRBJ1-2; CDR3nt: TGTGCCAGCAGCCAAGATCGGGGGGGCGGCTACACCTTC; CDR3aa: CASSQDRGGGYTF
v_gene: TRBV11-2; abundance: .; d_gene: .; j_gene: TRBJ2-4; CDR3nt: TGTGCCAGCAGCTTAGGAGTCTTAGCCAAAAACATTCAGTACTTC; CDR3aa: CASSLGVLAKNIQYF
v_gene: TRBV11-2; abundance: .; d_gene: .; j_gene: TRBJ2-4; CDR3nt: TGTGCCAGCAGCGCCACGACTAGAGCCAAAAACATTCAGTACTTC; CDR3aa: CASSATTRAKNIQYF
v_gene: TRBV6-1; abundance: .; d_gene: .; j_gene: TRBJ2-1; CDR3nt: TGTGCCAGCAGTGAAGCCCCTTATGAGCAGTTCTTC; CDR3aa: CASSEAPYEQFF
v_gene: TRBV4-1; abundance: .; d_gene: .; j_gene: TRBJ1-6; CDR3nt: TGCGCCAGCAGCCAAGGGGTTGGGGGACTAGGGAATTCACCCCTCCACTTT; CDR3aa: CASSQGVGGLGNSPLHF
v_gene: TRBV4-1; abundance: .; d_gene: .; j_gene: TRBJ1-5; CDR3nt: TGCGCCAGCAGCCAAGGACACCAAAGTAATCAGCCCCAGCATTTT; CDR3aa: CASSQGHQSNQPQHF
v_gene: TRBV5-1; abundance: .; d_gene: TRBD1; j_gene: TRBJ2-1; CDR3nt: TGCGCCAGCAGCGCCGGGACAGGCGCTTCCTACAATGAGCAGTTCTTC; CDR3aa: CASSAGTGASYNEQFF
v_gene: TRBV5-1; abundance: once; d_gene: .; j_gene: TRBJ2-7; CDR3nt: TGCGCCAGCAGCCCGAACGGACAGACCAACTCCTACGAGCAGTACTTC; CDR3aa: CASSPNGQTNSYEQYF
v_gene: TRBV7-5; abundance: .; d_gene: .; j_gene: TRBJ1-2; CDR3nt: TGTGCCAGAAGCTCCTGTGGTGAGTATGGCTACACCTTC; CDR3aa: CARSSCGEYGYTF
v_gene: TRBV2; abundance: .; d_gene: TRBD2; j_gene: TRBJ2-3; CDR3nt: TGTGCCAGCAGGGGACTAGCGGGAGGGACGGCAGATACGCAGTATTTT; CDR3aa: CASRGLAGGTADTQYF
v_gene: TRBV7-9; abundance: .; d_gene: .; j_gene: TRBJ2-2; CDR3nt: TGTGCCAGCAGCTTATTCGTTTTGAACACCGGGGAGCTGTTTTTT; CDR3aa: CASSLFVLNTGELFF
v_gene: TRBV5-6; abundance: .; d_gene: .; j_gene: TRBJ2-7; CDR3nt: TGTGCCAGCAGCTTGGTTTCGTACGAGCAGTACTTC; CDR3aa: CASSLVSYEQYF
v_gene: TRBV14; abundance: .; d_gene: .; j_gene: TRBJ2-7; CDR3nt: TGTGCCAGCAGCCCTTATGAAGTATCCGAGCAGTACTTC; CDR3aa: CASSPYEVSEQYF
v_gene: TRBV19; abundance: .; d_gene: .; j_gene: TRBJ1-5; CDR3nt: TGTGCCAGTAGCATTGACTCTTGGAGCAATCAGCCCCAGCATTTT; CDR3aa: CASSIDSWSNQPQHF
v_gene: TRBV6-5; abundance: .; d_gene: .; j_gene: TRBJ2-1; CDR3nt: TGTGCCAGCAGTTACCAGGGAAACAATGAGCAGTTCTTC; CDR3aa: CASSYQGNNEQFF
v_gene: TRBV7-9; abundance: .; d_gene: TRBD2; j_gene: TRBJ2-1; CDR3nt: TGTGCCAGCAGCCCTAGCGGGGGCGCTTCCTACAATGAGCAGTTCTTC; CDR3aa: CASSPSGGASYNEQFF
v_gene: TRBV13; abundance: once; d_gene: .; j_gene: TRBJ2-7; CDR3nt: TGTGCCAGCAGGCCGTCGGGGAGCTCATACGAGCAGTACTTC; CDR3aa: CASRPSGSSYEQYF
v_gene: TRBV6-1; abundance: few; d_gene: TRBD1; j_gene: TRBJ1-1; CDR3nt: TGTGCCAGCAGTGAGGACAGGTCTATCACTGAAGCTTTCTTT; CDR3aa: CASSEDRSITEAFF
v_gene: TRBV19; abundance: .; d_gene: TRBD1; j_gene: TRBJ2-1; CDR3nt: TGTGCCAGTAGTATTCTTCCGGGACAGCAACACAATGAGCAGTTCTTC; CDR3aa: CASSILPGQQHNEQFF
v_gene: TRBV6-5; abundance: .; d_gene: .; j_gene: TRBJ2-5; CDR3nt: TGTGCCAGCAGTTATACAGGGGAGACCCAGTACTTC; CDR3aa: CASSYTGETQYF
v_gene: TRBV6-5; abundance: once; d_gene: TRBD2; j_gene: TRBJ2-1; CDR3nt: TGTGCCAGCAGTTACAATGCTAGGGGAGGGATCAATGAGCAGTTCTTC; CDR3aa: CASSYNARGGINEQFF
v_gene: TRBV29-1; abundance: .; d_gene: TRBD1; j_gene: TRBJ2-1; CDR3nt: TGCAGCGTTGTACGGTTGGAGGACAGGATTTTGAACAATGAGCAGTTCTTC; CDR3aa: CSVVRLEDRILNNEQFF
v_gene: TRBV6-1; abundance: .; d_gene: .; j_gene: TRBJ2-7; CDR3nt: TGTGCCATCCGATACCTCTACGAGCAGTACTTC; CDR3aa: CAIRYLYEQYF
v_gene: TRBV5-4; abundance: .; d_gene: TRBD1; j_gene: TRBJ2-5; CDR3nt: TGTGCCAGCAGCTTCGGGACAGGGCAAGAGACCCAGTACTTC; CDR3aa: CASSFGTGQETQYF
v_gene: TRBV11-2; abundance: .; d_gene: .; j_gene: TRBJ2-7; CDR3nt: TGTGCCAGCACCCCTCTCAGGGGGCGGGGGCCCTACTACGAGCAGTACTTC; CDR3aa: CASTPLRGRGPYYEQYF
v_gene: TRBV10-2; abundance: .; d_gene: TRBD2; j_gene: TRBJ2-1; CDR3nt: TGCGCCAGCTTAGCGGGGGGCCCTTGGAATGAGCAGTTCTTC; CDR3aa: CASLAGGPWNEQFF
v_gene: TRBV19; abundance: .; d_gene: TRBD2; j_gene: TRBJ2-2; CDR3nt: TGTGCCAGTAGTGTTTCGGTTAGCGGGAGAAACACCGGGGAGCTGTTTTTT; CDR3aa: CASSVSVSGRNTGELFF
v_gene: TRBV29-1; abundance: .; d_gene: TRBD1; j_gene: TRBJ1-1; CDR3nt: TGCAGCGTTGGGACAGGGGGCACGGTAGTTTTCTTT; CDR3aa: CSVGTGGTVVFF
v_gene: TRBV27; abundance: .; d_gene: .; j_gene: TRBJ1-2; CDR3nt: TGTGCCAGCAGTCCGGTACCGGGATTCTATGGCTACACCTTC; CDR3aa: CASSPVPGFYGYTF
v_gene: TRBV7-3; abundance: .; d_gene: TRBD2; j_gene: TRBJ2-3; CDR3nt: TGTGCCAGCAGCGGGGGACTAGCGGGAGAGGGAGATACGCAGTATTTT; CDR3aa: CASSGGLAGEGDTQYF
v_gene: TRBV28; abundance: .; d_gene: .; j_gene: TRBJ1-5; CDR3nt: TGTGCCAGCAGTTTAATTCCCTACGAGTATAGCAATCAGCCCCAGCATTTT; CDR3aa: CASSLIPYEYSNQPQHF
v_gene: TRBV19; abundance: once; d_gene: .; j_gene: TRBJ2-7; CDR3nt: TGTGCCAGTAGTATAGAATGGCATGCCAACGAGCAGTACTTC; CDR3aa: CASSIEWHANEQYF
v_gene: TRBV10-3; abundance: .; d_gene: .; j_gene: TRBJ2-2; CDR3nt: TGTGCCATCGGGGGGGCCGACACCGGGGAGCTGTTTTTT; CDR3aa: CAIGGADTGELFF
v_gene: TRBV28; abundance: .; d_gene: TRBD1; j_gene: TRBJ2-3; CDR3nt: TGTGCCAGCACCGGGGTCGGACAGGGGGCCGGGGATACGCAGTATTTT; CDR3aa: CASTGVGQGAGDTQYF
v_gene: TRBV28; abundance: .; d_gene: TRBD2; j_gene: TRBJ2-1; CDR3nt: TGTGCCAGCAGTTTAGGGGTTAGCGGGAACGATGAGCAGTTCTTC; CDR3aa: CASSLGVSGNDEQFF
v_gene: TRBV7-2; abundance: .; d_gene: TRBD2; j_gene: TRBJ2-5; CDR3nt: TGTGCCAGCAGCTCGACCATGCTAGCGGGGGGATACCAAGAGACCCAGTACTTC; CDR3aa: CASSSTMLAGGYQETQYF
v_gene: TRBV5-4; abundance: .; d_gene: TRBD1; j_gene: TRBJ1-2; CDR3nt: TGTGCCAGCAGCTTGGAGACAGGGTATGGCTACACCTTC; CDR3aa: CASSLETGYGYTF
v_gene: TRBV6-1; abundance: once; d_gene: .; j_gene: TRBJ2-2; CDR3nt: TGTGCCAGCAGTGACGCGACAGGGTACGGGGGCGCCGGGGAGCTGTTTTTT; CDR3aa: CASSDATGYGGAGELFF
v_gene: TRBV19; abundance: .; d_gene: TRBD2; j_gene: TRBJ2-1; CDR3nt: TGTGCCAGTAGCCCCATAGCGGGAGTAAAGGAGCAGTTCTTC; CDR3aa: CASSPIAGVKEQFF
v_gene: TRBV28; abundance: .; d_gene: .; j_gene: TRBJ1-1; CDR3nt: TGTGCCAGCAGTACCCCCCGGGAGGACCAGGGCACTGAAGCTTTCTTT; CDR3aa: CASSTPREDQGTEAFF
v_gene: TRBV4-1; abundance: .; d_gene: TRBD2; j_gene: TRBJ2-1; CDR3nt: TGCGCCAGCAGCCAAGGCGGCGGGAGGTTGACGTTCTTC; CDR3aa: CASSQGGGRLTFF
v_gene: TRBV4-1; abundance: .; d_gene: .; j_gene: TRBJ1-4; CDR3nt: TGCGCCAGCAGCCAACGGTTCACAACTAATGAAAAACTGTTTTTT; CDR3aa: CASSQRFTTNEKLFF
v_gene: TRBV7-9; abundance: .; d_gene: .; j_gene: TRBJ2-1; CDR3nt: TGTGCCAGCAGCTCCGGGACAAAGGATGAGCAGTTCTTC; CDR3aa: CASSSGTKDEQFF
v_gene: TRBV11-1; abundance: .; d_gene: .; j_gene: TRBJ2-6; CDR3nt: TGTGCCAGCAGCTCGCCCTCGACGGGGGTTGCTGGGGCCAACGTCCTGACTTTC; CDR3aa: CASSSPSTGVAGANVLTF
v_gene: TRBV5-5; abundance: .; d_gene: TRBD1; j_gene: TRBJ1-1; CDR3nt: TGTGCCAGCAGCTTCGTAGGACAGGGGCCTGAAGCTTTCTTT; CDR3aa: CASSFVGQGPEAFF
v_gene: TRBV6-4; abundance: .; d_gene: TRBD2; j_gene: TRBJ2-3; CDR3nt: TGTGCCAGCAGTGACACTAGCGGGGGGGGGAGCACAGATACGCAGTATTTT; CDR3aa: CASSDTSGGGSTDTQYF
v_gene: TRBV5-4; abundance: .; d_gene: TRBD1; j_gene: TRBJ2-5; CDR3nt: TGTGCCAGCAGCTTGGTGACAGGGGGGCAAGAGACCCAGTACTTC; CDR3aa: CASSLVTGGQETQYF
v_gene: TRBV5-6; abundance: .; d_gene: TRBD2; j_gene: TRBJ2-1; CDR3nt: TGTGCCAGCAGCTTCGGACTAGCGGGGGCCTACAATGAGCAGTTCTTC; CDR3aa: CASSFGLAGAYNEQFF
v_gene: TRBV11-2; abundance: .; d_gene: .; j_gene: TRBJ2-1; CDR3nt: TGTGCCAGCAGCTTAAAAACGAGTTACAATGAGCAGTTCTTC; CDR3aa: CASSLKTSYNEQFF
v_gene: TRBV6-5; abundance: .; d_gene: .; j_gene: TRBJ1-6; CDR3nt: TGTGCCAGCAGGCCGGCCTATAATTCACCCCTCCACTTT; CDR3aa: CASRPAYNSPLHF
v_gene: TRBV19; abundance: .; d_gene: .; j_gene: TRBJ1-5; CDR3nt: TGTGCCAGTGGTTCCGGGGGGAATCAGCCCCAGCATTTT; CDR3aa: CASGSGGNQPQHF
v_gene: TRBV5-6; abundance: few; d_gene: .; j_gene: TRBJ1-3; CDR3nt: TGTGCCAGCAGCTTACGGGTTCTGACAGTCTCTGGAAACACCATATATTTT; CDR3aa: CASSLRVLTVSGNTIYF